The clone carrying this T cell receptor (beta chain) was observed a single time. This entry is derived from a study of lymphopenia after photon versus proton radiotherapy. Losses at the gene ends were 0 bases for V and 4 bases for J; bases not matched to a gene: 8. CDR1 is SGDLS, CDR2 YYNGEE, per germline. The CDR3 is 19 amino acids. Sequencing used immunoSEQ multiplex PCR; TCRdb keeps in-frame clones, though not all of them. The top ten clones hold under 4% of a sample with more than 25,000 clones, 75% to 90% of them seen once. The source is a woman aged 45-60 years with pancreatic cancer. The gene calls are TRBV9 and TRBJ2-6, with 12 bases fitting TRBD1. The sequencing here drew on peripheral blood, taken from a patient treated with photon-based radiotherapy. The DNA for the CDR3 is TGTGCCAGCAGCGTAGACCCGGGACAGGGGGCGGGAGGGGCCAACGTCCTGACTTTC. Protein: CASSVDPGQGAGGANVLTF.